This T cell receptor beta chain was sequenced in a study of patients and donors after allogeneic stem cell transplantation. TCRdb reprocessed the RT-PCR reads with MiXCR, giving one entry per CDR3 protein. The sample has around 30,000 distinct CDR3 sequences, 37% seen once. The sample comprised blood, either unsorted or a sorted T cell fraction (not recorded which). The sequence was collected from a human donor who was either an allogeneic HSCT recipient or a stem cell or donor lymphocyte infusion donor (not recorded which). It is not recorded whose cells these are; they may come from a transplant donor.

This chain's CDR3 is CATSDPARSYEQYF. DNA of the CDR3: TGTGCCACCAGTGACCCAGCACGGTCCTACGAGCAGTACTTC. The chain couples TRBV24-1 to TRBJ2-7; D not resolved. The CDR3 loop spans 14 amino acids. V lost 4 bases and J lost 1, with 10 bases in between. Germline V gene sequence: CDR1 KGHDR, CDR2 SFDVKD.